This record looks at one T cell receptor (beta chain) sequence and its context. Sequencing used immunoSEQ multiplex PCR; TCRdb keeps in-frame clones, though not all of them. The data show under 80,000 clones, roughly 96% seen once. The CDR3 totals 16 residues. Per germline, CDR1 MDHEN and CDR2 SYDVKM. The V segment lost 1 base and the J segment 3 bases; nucleotides outside the gene matches: 7. This entry belongs to a study of technical replicates of blood from a handful of donors. The sequence came from a human donor in good health. The V call is TRBV28, the J call TRBJ1-1, with 8 bases identical to TRBD1. Specimen: T cells isolated from PBMCs. The CDR3 region is CASSLFMGTGDTEAFF. CDR3 sequence (DNA): TGTGCCAGCAGTTTATTTATGGGGACAGGCGACACTGAAGCTTTCTTT.